Below, one TCR beta chain is given with its context. An expansion of CD8+CD57+ cells by flow cytometry had been shown in patients chosen for sequencing. The enrolled patients all had severe acquired aplastic anemia. This sample is drawn from a study of CD8+CD57+ T cells in acquired aplastic anemia. The study profiled TCR beta VDJ and CDR3 using genomic DNA as template. One entry per CDR3 protein, called by TCRdb with MiXCR from the reads. The repertoire holds a few hundred thousand distinct CDR3 sequences, roughly 82% seen once, with approximately 40% in the top ten. Germline V gene data show CDR1 as SEHNR and CDR2 as FQNEAQ (reference sequence). This CDR3 spans 15 amino acids. Trimming removed 0 bases at V and 13 bases at J, with 21 bases between.

The sequencing input was sorted CD4+, CD8+, or CD8+CD57+ T cells (not recorded which) from PBMCs. The chain has TRBV7-9 and TRBJ1-2, with D perhaps matching TRBD1 (6 bases). The TCR was taken from a human donor with aplastic anemia. In DNA, the CDR3 is TGTGCCAGCAGCTTAGCGGGGGGCTACGGGGCCAACGTCACCTTC. This sequence encodes CASSLAGGYGANVTF.